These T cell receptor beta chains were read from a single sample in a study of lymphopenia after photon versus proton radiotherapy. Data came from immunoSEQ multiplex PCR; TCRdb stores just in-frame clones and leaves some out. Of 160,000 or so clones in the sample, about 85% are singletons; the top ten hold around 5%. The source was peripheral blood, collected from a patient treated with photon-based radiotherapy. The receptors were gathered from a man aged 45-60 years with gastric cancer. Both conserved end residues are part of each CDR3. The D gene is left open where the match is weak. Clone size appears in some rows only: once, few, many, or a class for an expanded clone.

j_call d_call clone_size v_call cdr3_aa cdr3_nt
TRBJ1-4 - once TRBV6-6 CASSYSRGNEKLFF TGTGCCAGCAGTTACTCACGGGGTAATGAAAAACTGTTTTTT
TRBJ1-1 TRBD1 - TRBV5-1 CASSLGGQGGTEAFF TGCGCCAGCAGCTTGGGAGGACAGGGTGGCACTGAAGCTTTCTTT
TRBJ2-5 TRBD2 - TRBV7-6 CASSRGLAGIETQYF TGTGCCAGCAGTCGCGGACTAGCGGGAATAGAGACCCAGTACTTC
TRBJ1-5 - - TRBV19 CASSIGGLESQHF TGTGCCAGTAGTATCGGAGGTCTGGAGTCCCAGCATTTT
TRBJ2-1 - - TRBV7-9 CASSFSTSSNEQFF TGTGCCAGCAGCTTTTCTACTAGCAGCAATGAGCAGTTCTTC
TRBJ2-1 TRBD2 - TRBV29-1 CSVRERGRSLAGGGNEQFF TGCAGCGTTCGAGAGAGGGGGCGAAGCCTAGCGGGAGGAGGGAATGAGCAGTTCTTC
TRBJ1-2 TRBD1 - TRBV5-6 CASSPQGAGRGYTF TGTGCCAGCAGCCCCCAGGGGGCAGGCCGGGGCTACACCTTC
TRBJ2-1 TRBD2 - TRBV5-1 CASSLTSGGDHEQFF TGCGCCAGCAGCCTGACTAGCGGGGGCGATCATGAGCAGTTCTTC
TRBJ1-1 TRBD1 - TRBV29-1 CSVTFMRGLGTEAFF TGCAGCGTTACATTCATGAGGGGGCTGGGCACTGAAGCTTTCTTT
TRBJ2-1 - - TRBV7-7 CASSSGSGGYNEQFF TGTGCCAGCAGCTCAGGGTCAGGAGGATACAATGAGCAGTTCTTC
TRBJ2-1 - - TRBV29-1 CSAESVSLGPTQFF TGCAGCGCAGAATCGGTCTCCCTGGGGCCTACGCAGTTCTTC
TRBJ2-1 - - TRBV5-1 CASSLKGGRFSYNEQFF TGCGCCAGCAGCCTCAAGGGCGGGCGCTTCTCCTACAATGAGCAGTTCTTC
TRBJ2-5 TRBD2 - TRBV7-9 CASSPEGVASGQETQYF TGTGCCAGCAGCCCTGAAGGTGTCGCTAGCGGACAAGAGACCCAGTACTTC
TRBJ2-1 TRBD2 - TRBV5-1 CASRISGSTNEQFF TGCGCCAGCAGGATTAGCGGGAGTACAAATGAGCAGTTCTTC